These 17 T cell receptor beta chains were sequenced from one sample in a study of cytomegalovirus exposure and HLA in healthy donors. PCR primers comprised 60 Vbeta and 13 Jbeta primers. Clones were read by immunoSEQ multiplex PCR, and TCRdb kept only the in-frame ones, dropping some. The repertoire includes about 100,000 clones, about three quarters of them detected once, and 7.8% sits in the top ten. Material for sequencing was PBMCs. Source of these receptors: a man between 25 and 39 years old in good health and CMV-seronegative.

This clone was recorded once. V gene TRBV6-1 combines with J gene TRBJ1-2; D possibly corresponds to TRBD1 (5 bases). V gave up 3 bases and J gave up 8 bases, with 16 bases separating them. CDR1 is MNHNS and CDR2 is SASEGT in the germline V gene. The CDR3 is made up of 14 amino acids. CDR3 sequence reads: CASSDHIGVGGYTF. CDR3 DNA sequence: TGTGCCAGCAGTGACCATATAGGGGTGGGCGGCTACACCTTC.

The chain combines TRBV7-2 with TRBJ2-1; 7 bases are a match to TRBD1. CDR1 is SGHTA and CDR2 is FQGNSA in the germline V gene. The J segment lost 7 bases and the V segment lost 3 bases, leaving 9 bases of the junction unmatched. This CDR3 is built from 15 residues. Here the CDR3 DNA reads TGTGCCAGCAGCTTGGTAGGGGGCCCGGGGAATGAGCAGTTCTTC. Its translation is CASSLVGGPGNEQFF. The variable domain in full, with the rest retrieved from reference TRBV7-2 and TRBJ2-1, is GAGVSQSPSNKVTEKGKDVELRCDPISGHTALYWYRQSLGQGLEFLIYFQGNSAPDKSGLPSDRFSAERTGGSVSTLTIQRTQQEDSAVYLCASSLVGGPGNEQFFGPGTRLTVL.

The chain carries TRBV29-1 and TRBJ1-2; D unresolved. Trimming pared 8 bases from V and 0 bases from J, leaving 7 bases between. CDR3 length equals 11 residues. Germline V CDR1 and CDR2: SQVTM, ANQGSEA. The CDR3 loop reads CSIRSNYGYTF. CDR3 in DNA: TGCAGCATCAGGTCTAACTATGGCTACACCTTC.

V is TRBV5-1 and J is TRBJ1-5; D remains unclear. The V end was cut by 5 bases, the J end by 4 bases, with 10 bases between. The germline V gene encodes CDR1 SGHRS and CDR2 YFSETQ. This CDR3 comprises 13 residues. CDR3 amino acids: CASSQASNQPQHF. The CDR3 coding sequence is TGCGCCAGCAGTCAGGCATCTAATCAGCCCCAGCATTTT.

Of note for this clone: Mismatch with germline at one junction end may stem from a read error. This chain connects TRBV11-1 to TRBJ1-1; D may be TRBD1 (5 bases). CDR1 SGHAT and CDR2 FQDESV come from the germline V gene (reference sequence). The CDR3 is made up of 12 amino acids. The CDR3 sequence is CASSPRGDFPLF. The CDR3 coding sequence is TGTGCCAGCAGTCCCCGGGGGGACTTCCCCCTTTTT.

The chain joins TRBV7-8 to TRBJ1-2; TRBD1 matches 7 bases. The germline V gene encodes CDR1 SGHVS and CDR2 FQNEAQ. V lost 5 bases to trimming and J lost 7 bases; unmatched junction nucleotides: 7. CDR3 size: 13 residues. Here the CDR3 DNA reads TGTGCCAGCAGCCCGATGGACAGGTCTGGCTACACCTTC. It translates to CASSPMDRSGYTF.

The V and J genes are TRBV6-4 and TRBJ2-7; TRBD1 aligns across 7 bases. CDR1 and CDR2 (germline): MRHNA, SNTAGT. The CDR3 contains 14 residues. V gave up 6 bases and J gave up 2 bases; unmatched junction bases: 7. The CDR3 region is CASSPGQAAYEQYF. CDR3 coding DNA: TGTGCCAGCAGCCCCGGACAGGCCGCCTACGAGCAGTACTTC.

V and J are TRBV7-3 and TRBJ2-1, with D tentatively TRBD1 (5 bases). The CDR3 spans 15 residues. Trimming removed 2 bases from V and 8 bases from J, with 16 bases in between. CDR1 is SGHTA, CDR2 FQGTGA, per germline. The CDR3 region has the DNA TGTGCCAGCAGCTTAGCAGGGTATACTGATCATGAGCAGTTCTTC. Its translation: CASSLAGYTDHEQFF.

The rearrangement joins TRBV28 to TRBJ2-3, with D perhaps TRBD2 (6 bases). The germline V gene has CDR1 MDHEN and CDR2 SYDVKM. V dropped 6 bases and J dropped 2 bases, with 15 bases sitting between them. The CDR3 contains 15 residues. CDR3 sequence: CASRLQVGLTDTQYF. The CDR3, as DNA: TGTGCCAGCAGATTACAGGTGGGACTCACAGATACGCAGTATTTT.

This chain uses TRBV7-6 with TRBJ2-7; 7 bases fit TRBD1. J was trimmed by 2 bases and V by 5 bases; bases with no gene match: 9. The germline gives CDR1 SGHVS, CDR2 FNYEAQ. This CDR3 is 15 amino acids long. The CDR3 here is CASSPGPDRAYEQYF. The CDR3 DNA is TGTGCCAGCAGCCCCGGCCCCGACAGGGCCTACGAGCAGTACTTC.

This sequence joins TRBV19 and TRBJ1-5; 9 bases line up with TRBD1. Trimming removed 7 bases from V and 4 bases from J; junction bases left unmatched: 8. The germline gives CDR1 LNHDA, CDR2 SQIVND (reference sequence). The CDR3 covers 15 residues. CDR3: CASTPGQGWNQPQHF. CDR3 DNA: TGTGCCAGTACACCGGGACAGGGATGGAATCAGCCCCAGCATTTT.

This sequence joins TRBV16 and TRBJ1-5, with TRBD1 matching 7 bases. The CDR3 totals 16 residues. Germline trimming cut 0 bases from V and 6 bases from J; bases unmatched to any gene: 8. Germline loops: CDR1 KGHSY, CDR2 FQNENV. For the CDR3, the DNA is TGTGCCAGCAGCCAATCGGGCACAGGGGCCTCTCAGCCCCAGCATTTT. Encoded protein: CASSQSGTGASQPQHF.

The chain uses TRBV19 and TRBJ2-2; 12 positions match TRBD1. The germline CDR1 and CDR2 sequences are LNHDA and SQIVND (reference sequence). Trimming removed 10 bases from V and 3 bases from J; junction bases left unmatched: 12. There are 17 residues in the CDR3. The CDR3, as DNA: TGTGCCACCCTAGGGTGGGGACAGGGGGCGGACACCGGGGAGCTGTTTTTT. It specifies CATLGWGQGADTGELFF. Variable domain in full (rest from reference TRBV19 and TRBJ2-2): DGGITQSPKYLFRKEGQNVTLSCEQNLNHDAMYWYRQDPGQGLRLIYYSQIVNDFQKGDIAEGYSVSREKKESFPLTVTSAQKNPTAFYLCATLGWGQGADTGELFFGEGSRLTVL.

The CDR3 reads CASSKGTSGEKGTQYF. For the CDR3, the DNA is TGCGCCAGCAGCAAAGGGACTAGCGGGGAAAAAGGTACGCAGTATTTT. J is TRBJ2-3 and V is TRBV4-1; TRBD2 matches 13 bases. Unmatched junction bases numbered 10, after V lost 5 bases and J lost 8 bases. Germline V gives CDR1 MGHRA, CDR2 YSYEKL. The CDR3 is 16 amino acids.

This chain joins TRBV6-4 and TRBJ2-4, with 9 bases identical to TRBD2. V dropped 7 bases and J dropped 3; count of bases not matched to a gene: 16. This CDR3 spans 18 amino acids. Germline CDR1 and CDR2: MRHNA and SNTAGT. Here the CDR3 reads CASISRAGGRYDKNIQYF. CDR3 nucleotide sequence: TGTGCCAGCATCTCTCGAGCGGGGGGAAGATATGACAAAAACATTCAGTACTTC.

This clone showed up just once. The chain recombines TRBV18 with TRBJ2-2, with TRBD1 matching 10 bases. The CDR3 runs to 16 residues. Per the germline V gene, CDR1 is KGHSH and CDR2 is LQKENI. V lost 5 bases, J lost 2 bases, and 5 bases stayed unmatched. The CDR3 here is CASSRGQGVNTGELFF. Written as DNA, the CDR3 is TGTGCCAGCTCAAGAGGACAGGGGGTTAACACCGGGGAGCTGTTTTTT.

The rearrangement uses TRBV6-5 and TRBJ2-3; D not resolved. The CDR3 extends over 13 amino acids. Germline V gene lookup returns CDR1 MNHEY and CDR2 SVGAGI. The ends were cut back, 6 bases at V and 4 bases at J, with 11 bases in the middle. For the CDR3, the DNA is TGTGCCAGCAGCCCCGGGTTCTCAGATACGCAGTATTTT. Protein sequence: CASSPGFSDTQYF.